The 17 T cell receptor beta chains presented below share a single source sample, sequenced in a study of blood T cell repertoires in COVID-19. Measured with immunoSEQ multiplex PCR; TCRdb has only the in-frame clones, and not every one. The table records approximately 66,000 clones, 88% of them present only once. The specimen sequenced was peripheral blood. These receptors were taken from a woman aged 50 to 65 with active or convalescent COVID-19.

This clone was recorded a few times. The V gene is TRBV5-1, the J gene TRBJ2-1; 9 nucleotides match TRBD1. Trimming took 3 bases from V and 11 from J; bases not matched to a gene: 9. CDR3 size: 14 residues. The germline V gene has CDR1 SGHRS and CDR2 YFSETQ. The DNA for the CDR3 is TGCGCCAGCAGCTCCGGGACAGGGTCCCAACAGCAGTTCTTC. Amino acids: CASSSGTGSQQQFF.

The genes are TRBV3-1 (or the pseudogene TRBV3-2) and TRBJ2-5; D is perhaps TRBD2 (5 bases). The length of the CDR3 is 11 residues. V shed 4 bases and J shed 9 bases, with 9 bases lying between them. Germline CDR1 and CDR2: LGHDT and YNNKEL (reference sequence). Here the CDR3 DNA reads TGTGCCAGCAGCCTCCAGGAGGCCCAGTACTTC. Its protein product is CASSLQEAQYF.

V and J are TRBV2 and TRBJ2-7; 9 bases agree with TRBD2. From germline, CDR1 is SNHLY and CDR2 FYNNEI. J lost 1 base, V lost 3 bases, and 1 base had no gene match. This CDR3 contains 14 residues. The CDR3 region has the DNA TGTGCCAGCAGTGAGGGACTAGCTTCCTACGAGCAGTACTTC. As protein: CASSEGLASYEQYF. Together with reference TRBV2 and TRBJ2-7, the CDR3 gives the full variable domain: EPEVTQTPSHQVTQMGQEVILRCVPISNHLYFYWYRQILGQKVEFLVSFYNNEISEKSEIFDDQFSVERPDGSNFTLKIRSTKLEDSAMYFCASSEGLASYEQYFGPGTRLTVT.

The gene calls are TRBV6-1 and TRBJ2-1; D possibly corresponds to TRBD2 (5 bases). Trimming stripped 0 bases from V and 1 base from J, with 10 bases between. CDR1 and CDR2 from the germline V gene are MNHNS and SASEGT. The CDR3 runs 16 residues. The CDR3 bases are TGTGCCAGCAGTGAAGCGGGCGGGTGGTCCTACAATGAGCAGTTCTTC. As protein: CASSEAGGWSYNEQFF.

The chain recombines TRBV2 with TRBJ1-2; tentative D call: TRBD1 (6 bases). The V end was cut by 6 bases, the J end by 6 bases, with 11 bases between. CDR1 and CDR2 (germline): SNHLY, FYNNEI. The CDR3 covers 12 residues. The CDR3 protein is CASRQGVHGYTF. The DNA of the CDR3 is TGTGCCAGCAGACAGGGCGTCCATGGCTACACCTTC.

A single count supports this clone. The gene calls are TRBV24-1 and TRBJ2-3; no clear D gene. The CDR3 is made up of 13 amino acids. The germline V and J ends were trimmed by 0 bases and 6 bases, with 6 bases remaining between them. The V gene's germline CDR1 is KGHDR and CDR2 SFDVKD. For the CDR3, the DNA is TGTGCCACCAGTGATTTGATCTCCGATACGCAGTATTTT. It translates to CATSDLISDTQYF.

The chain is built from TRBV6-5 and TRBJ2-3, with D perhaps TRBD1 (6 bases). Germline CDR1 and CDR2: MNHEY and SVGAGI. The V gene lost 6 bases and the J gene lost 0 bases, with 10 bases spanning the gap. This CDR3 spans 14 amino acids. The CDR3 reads CASRQGESTDTQYF. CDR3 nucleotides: TGTGCCAGCAGACAGGGCGAGAGCACAGATACGCAGTATTTT.

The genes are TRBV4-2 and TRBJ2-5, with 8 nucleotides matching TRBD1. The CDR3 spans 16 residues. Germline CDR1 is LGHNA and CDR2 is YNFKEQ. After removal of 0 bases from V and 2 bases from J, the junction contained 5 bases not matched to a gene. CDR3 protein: CASSQEITGGQETQYF. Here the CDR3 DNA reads TGTGCCAGCAGCCAAGAGATAACAGGGGGACAAGAGACCCAGTACTTC.

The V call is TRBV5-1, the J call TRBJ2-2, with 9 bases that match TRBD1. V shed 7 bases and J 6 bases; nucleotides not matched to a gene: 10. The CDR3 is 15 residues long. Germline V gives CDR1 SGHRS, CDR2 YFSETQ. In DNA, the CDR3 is TGCGCCAGCGGTTTTGGGACAGGGAATTCCGGGGAGCTGTTTTTT. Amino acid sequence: CASGFGTGNSGELFF.

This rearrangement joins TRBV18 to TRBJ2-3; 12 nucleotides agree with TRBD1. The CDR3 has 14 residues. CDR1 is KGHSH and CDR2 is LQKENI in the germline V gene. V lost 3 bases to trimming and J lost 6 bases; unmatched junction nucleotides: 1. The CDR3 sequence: CASSPGQGADTQYF. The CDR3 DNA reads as TGTGCCAGCTCACCGGGACAGGGGGCCGATACGCAGTATTTT.

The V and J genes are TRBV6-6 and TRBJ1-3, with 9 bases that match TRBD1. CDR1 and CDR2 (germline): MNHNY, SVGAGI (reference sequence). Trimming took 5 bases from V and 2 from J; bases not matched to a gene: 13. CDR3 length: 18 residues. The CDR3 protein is CASSQTRTGVVAGNTIYF. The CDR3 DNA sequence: TGTGCCAGCAGTCAGACCCGGACAGGGGTCGTAGCTGGAAACACCATATATTTT.

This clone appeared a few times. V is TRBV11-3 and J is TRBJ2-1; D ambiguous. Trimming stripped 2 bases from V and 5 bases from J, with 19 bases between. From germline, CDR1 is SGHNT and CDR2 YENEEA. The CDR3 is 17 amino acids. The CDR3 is CASSLLYSTQQHNEQFF. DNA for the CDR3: TGTGCCAGCAGCTTATTGTACAGCACCCAGCAGCACAATGAGCAGTTCTTC.

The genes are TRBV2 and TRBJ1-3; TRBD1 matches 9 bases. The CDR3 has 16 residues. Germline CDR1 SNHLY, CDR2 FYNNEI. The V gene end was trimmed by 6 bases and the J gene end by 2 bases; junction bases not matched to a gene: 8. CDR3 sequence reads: CASRATGGATGNTIYF. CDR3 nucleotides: TGTGCCAGCAGGGCTACAGGGGGCGCGACTGGAAACACCATATATTTT.

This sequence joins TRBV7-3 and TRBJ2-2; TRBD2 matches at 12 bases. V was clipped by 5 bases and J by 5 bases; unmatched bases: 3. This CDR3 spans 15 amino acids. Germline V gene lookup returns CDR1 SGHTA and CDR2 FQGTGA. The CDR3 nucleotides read TGTGCCAGCAGCCCCGGACTAGCGGGAACCGGGGAGCTGTTTTTT. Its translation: CASSPGLAGTGELFF.

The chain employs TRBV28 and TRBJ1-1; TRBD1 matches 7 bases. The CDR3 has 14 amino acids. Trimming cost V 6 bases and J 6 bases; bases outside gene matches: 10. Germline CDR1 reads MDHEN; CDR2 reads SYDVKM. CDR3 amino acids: CASSQTGTVAEAFF. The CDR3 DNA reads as TGTGCCAGCAGCCAGACAGGGACAGTGGCTGAAGCTTTCTTT.

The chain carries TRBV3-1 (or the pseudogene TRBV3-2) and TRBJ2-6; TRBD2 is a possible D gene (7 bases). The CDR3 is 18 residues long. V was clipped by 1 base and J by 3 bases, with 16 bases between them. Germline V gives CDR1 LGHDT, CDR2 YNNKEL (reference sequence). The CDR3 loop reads CASSQVNAGALGANVLTF. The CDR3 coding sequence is TGTGCCAGCAGCCAAGTTAATGCGGGGGCGCTTGGGGCCAACGTCCTGACTTTC.

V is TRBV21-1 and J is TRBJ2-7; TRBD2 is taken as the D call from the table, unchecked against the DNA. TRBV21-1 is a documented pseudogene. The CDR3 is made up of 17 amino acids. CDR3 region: CASLKGCTSGRLYEQYF. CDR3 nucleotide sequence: TGTGCCAGCTTAAAGGGGTGTACTAGCGGGAGGTTATACGAGCAGTACTTC.